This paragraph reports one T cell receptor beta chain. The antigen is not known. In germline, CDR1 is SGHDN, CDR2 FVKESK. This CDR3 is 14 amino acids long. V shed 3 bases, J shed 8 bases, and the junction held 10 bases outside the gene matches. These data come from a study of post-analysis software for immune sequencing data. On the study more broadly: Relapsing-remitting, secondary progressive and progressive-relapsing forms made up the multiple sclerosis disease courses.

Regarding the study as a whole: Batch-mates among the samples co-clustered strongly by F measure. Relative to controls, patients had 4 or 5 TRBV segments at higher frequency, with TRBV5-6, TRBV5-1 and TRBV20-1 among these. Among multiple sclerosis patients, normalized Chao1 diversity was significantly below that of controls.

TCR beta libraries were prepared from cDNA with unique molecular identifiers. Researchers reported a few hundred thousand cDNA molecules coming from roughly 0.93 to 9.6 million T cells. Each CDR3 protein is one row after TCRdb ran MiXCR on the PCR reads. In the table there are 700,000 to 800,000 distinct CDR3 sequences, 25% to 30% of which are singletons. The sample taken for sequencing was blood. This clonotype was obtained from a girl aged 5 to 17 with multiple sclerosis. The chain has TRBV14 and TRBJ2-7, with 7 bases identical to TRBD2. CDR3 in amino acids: CASSQSRAGEQQYF. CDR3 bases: TGTGCCAGCAGCCAGTCGCGGGCGGGGGAGCAGCAGTACTTC.